These 28 T cell receptor beta chains share one sample of origin, sequenced in a study of cytomegalovirus exposure and HLA in healthy donors. A multiplex PCR was run with 60 Vbeta primers and 13 Jbeta primers. The repertoire was sequenced with immunoSEQ multiplex PCR; TCRdb's copy has only in-frame clones and lacks some. The sample includes approximately 190,000 clones, 80% to 85% of them seen just once. Sequencing was carried out using PBMCs. The receptor set was obtained from a woman aged 45-60 years in good health and CMV-seropositive.

The count of this clone is one. The rearrangement uses TRBV19 and TRBJ1-2, with 7 nucleotides matching TRBD1. CDR1 is LNHDA, CDR2 SQIVND, per germline (reference sequence). V lost 4 bases, J lost 5 bases, and 13 bases stayed unmatched. The CDR3 has 16 amino acids. The CDR3, as DNA: TGTGCCAGTAGTACCCCCCTCGCCGGGACAGCATATGGCTACACCTTC. Protein sequence: CASSTPLAGTAYGYTF.

Comment on this clone: Other DNA sequences of this sample code for an identical CDR3. J is TRBJ2-5 and V is TRBV30; maybe TRBD1 (6 bases). Germline V gene lookup returns CDR1 GTSNPN and CDR2 SVGIG (reference sequence). CDR3 length equals 13 residues. The V and J ends lost 3 bases and 4 bases respectively, with 12 bases between them. CDR3 in amino acids: CAWRGRGRETQYF. The CDR3 coding sequence is TGTGCCTGGAGAGGCAGGGGTCGAGAGACCCAGTACTTC. The full variable domain, in which reference TRBV30 and TRBJ2-5 provide the parts outside the CDR3, is SQTIHQWPATLVQPVGSPLSLECTVEGTSNPNLYWYRQAAGRGLQLLFYSVGIGQISSEVPQNLSASRPQDRQFILSSKKLLLSDSGFYLCAWRGRGRETQYFGPGTRLLVL.

This clone was detected only once. The gene calls are TRBV6-1 and TRBJ2-5; D might be TRBD1 (5 bases). Germline-derived CDR1 and CDR2 are MNHNS and SASEGT. The CDR3 spans 18 residues. V gave up 4 bases and J gave up 2 bases, with 23 bases separating them. CDR3 nucleotide sequence: TGTGCCAGCAGTGTCAGCGAGGTGGCGGCAAGGGGTCAAGAGACCCAGTACTTC. It yields the protein CASSVSEVAARGQETQYF.

The chain couples TRBV28 to TRBJ2-1; 7 nucleotides align to TRBD2. CDR1 is MDHEN, CDR2 SYDVKM, per germline. J was trimmed by 1 base and V by 5 bases; bases with no gene match: 5. This CDR3 comprises 15 residues. The CDR3 DNA follows: TGTGCCAGCAGTACAGCGGGAAAGTCCTACAATGAGCAGTTCTTC. Its protein is CASSTAGKSYNEQFF.

The genes are TRBV5-1 and TRBJ1-6; D might be TRBD1 (5 bases). The V end lost 0 bases, the J end lost 7 bases, and 8 bases lay between the germline ends. Germline CDR1 and CDR2: SGHRS and YFSETQ. The CDR3 runs to 14 residues. This CDR3 is CASSLEAGNSPLHF. Here the CDR3 DNA reads TGCGCCAGCAGCTTGGAGGCAGGGAATTCACCCCTCCACTTT. Filled out from reference TRBV5-1 and TRBJ1-6, the complete variable domain reads KAGVTQTPRYLIKTRGQQVTLSCSPISGHRSVSWYQQTPGQGLQFLFEYFSETQRNKGNFPGRFSGRQFSNSRSEMNVSTLELGDSALYLCASSLEAGNSPLHFGNGTRLTVT.

The CDR3 nucleotides are TGTGCCAGCAGCCTTACAGGGGGTCTAATTTCTGAAGCTTTCTTT. Translating gives CASSLTGGLISEAFF. The chain joins TRBV11-2 to TRBJ1-1; TRBD1 matches 8 bases. CDR3 length equals 15 residues. Germline V gene sequence: CDR1 SGHAT, CDR2 FQNNGV. Trimming at V came to 5 bases and at J to 6 bases, leaving 11 bases not matched to a gene.

The chain joins TRBV18 to TRBJ2-3, with D hard to call. CDR3 length: 13 amino acids. V lost 4 bases and J 2 bases, leaving 7 bases between the germline ends. Germline V gene lookup returns CDR1 KGHSH and CDR2 LQKENI. For the CDR3, the DNA is TGTGCCAGCTCACAAGCCCACACAGATACGCAGTATTTT. Translated, it gives CASSQAHTDTQYF.

This clone has just a few counts. This clone may be a read error of a much larger clone one base away. V and J are TRBV11-2 and TRBJ2-7; the D is unclear. V was pared by 0 bases and J by 2 bases, with 14 bases between. The CDR3 has 16 amino acids. CDR1 and CDR2 (germline): SGHAT, FQNNGV. In DNA form, the CDR3 reads TGTGCCAGCAGCTTAGAATTCGACATTCGTCCCTACGAGCAGTACTTC. Translated: CASSLEFDIRPYEQYF.

The V call is TRBV7-9, the J call TRBJ2-3, with D possibly TRBD2 on 6 matching bases. Germline V gene lookup returns CDR1 SEHNR and CDR2 FQNEAQ (reference sequence). Between the trimmed V and J ends, which lost 1 base and 6 bases, there was a span of 11 bases. This CDR3 is built from 14 residues. The CDR3 DNA is TGTGCCAGCAGCTTAGGCGGGAAGGCCGATACGCAGTATTTT. As protein: CASSLGGKADTQYF.

The chain employs TRBV28 and TRBJ2-7; 8 bases match TRBD1. Germline assignment: CDR1 MDHEN and CDR2 SYDVKM. The CDR3 runs to 16 residues. J was trimmed by 2 bases and V by 3 bases; bases with no gene match: 9. The CDR3 here is CASSLPGGAKTYEQYF. CDR3 sequence (DNA): TGTGCCAGCAGTTTGCCAGGGGGCGCGAAAACCTACGAGCAGTACTTC.

This chain links TRBV6-5 with TRBJ1-6, with D maybe TRBD1 (5 bases). CDR1 is MNHEY, CDR2 SVGAGI, per germline. CDR3 length equals 16 residues. Trimming removed 3 bases at V and 5 bases at J, with 14 bases between. CDR3 DNA: TGTGCCAGCAGTTATGCCCCGGGACTAAATAATTCACCCCTCCACTTT. This translates into CASSYAPGLNNSPLHF.

CDR3: CASRVGSSSYEQYF. The CDR3 coding sequence is TGTGCCAGTAGGGTTGGTAGCAGCTCCTACGAGCAGTACTTC. The chain carries TRBV19 and TRBJ2-7; D not resolved. Germline V gene lookup returns CDR1 LNHDA and CDR2 SQIVND (reference sequence). Trimming stripped 6 bases from V and 0 bases from J, with 12 bases between. The CDR3 contains 14 residues.

V and J are TRBV19 and TRBJ1-2; 7 bases agree with TRBD1. The CDR3 sequence is 14 residues long. V trimming: 6 bases; J trimming: 0 bases; junction bases outside the gene matches: 4. Germline V gives CDR1 LNHDA, CDR2 SQIVND (reference sequence). The CDR3 sequence is CASRKTGTNYGYTF. CDR3 coding DNA: TGTGCCAGTAGAAAGACAGGGACTAACTATGGCTACACCTTC.

This clone is a singleton in its sample. The chain employs TRBV4-1 and TRBJ2-3; D ambiguous. Germline loops: CDR1 MGHRA, CDR2 YSYEKL. Trimming took off 3 bases at V and 1 base at J, with 14 bases between the two ends. This CDR3 is built from 16 residues. CDR3 residues: CASSQPPVTGTDTQYF. In nucleotides, the CDR3 is TGCGCCAGCAGCCAGCCCCCGGTAACCGGCACAGATACGCAGTATTTT.

The chain uses TRBV10-1 and TRBJ2-5; D unclear. Germline lookup yields CDR1 WNHNN and CDR2 SYGVQD (reference sequence). This CDR3 is 13 amino acids long. Trimming shortened V by 0 bases and J by 7 bases, and 9 bases separated the two germline ends. CDR3 sequence reads: CASSESVVGTQYF. The CDR3, as DNA: TGCGCCAGCAGTGAGTCGGTAGTTGGGACCCAGTACTTC.

The chain employs TRBV28 and TRBJ2-7, with D uncertain. V lost 6 bases, J lost 0 bases, and 12 bases lay in between. Germline values: CDR1 MDHEN, CDR2 SYDVKM. There are 14 residues in the CDR3. The CDR3 region has the DNA TGTGCCAGCAGAACGACTGGAAGCTCCTACGAGCAGTACTTC. The encoded protein is CASRTTGSSYEQYF.

This chain uses TRBV7-3 with TRBJ2-1, with 12 bases matching TRBD2. With 6 bases clipped from V and 5 bases from J, the junction kept 11 bases outside the gene matches. The CDR3 extends over 17 amino acids. CDR1 is SGHTA, CDR2 FQGTGA, per germline. CDR3 region: CASSYRTSGIKDNEQFF. CDR3 coding DNA: TGTGCCAGCAGTTATAGGACTAGCGGGATAAAAGACAATGAGCAGTTCTTC.

In this sample, this clone turned up once. The CDR3 region is CASSLLPLGQGKNIQYF. The CDR3 nucleotides are TGTGCCAGCAGTTTGTTGCCCCTGGGACAGGGTAAAAACATTCAGTACTTC. The chain combines TRBV28 with TRBJ2-4; 9 bases are a match to TRBD1. The CDR3 is 17 amino acids. The V and J ends lost 3 bases and 4 bases, in that order; junction bases with no gene match: 10. Germline lookup yields CDR1 MDHEN and CDR2 SYDVKM.

A few counts support this clone. The chain uses TRBV27 and TRBJ2-3, with 14 positions matching TRBD2. Germline lookup yields CDR1 MNHEY and CDR2 SMNVEV (reference sequence). The CDR3 is 18 residues long. The V and J ends lost 5 bases and 5 bases, in that order; junction bases with no gene match: 12. The CDR3 DNA follows: TGTGCCAGCAGTGTAGACGGGACTAGCGGGAGTTTGTTAGATACGCAGTATTTT. It yields the protein CASSVDGTSGSLLDTQYF.

This clone appeared a few times. The rearrangement joins TRBV28 to TRBJ2-1; possibly TRBD1 for D (6 bases). Trimming cost V 6 bases and J 7 bases, with 19 bases left between them. The CDR3 sequence is 15 residues long. CDR1 is MDHEN, CDR2 SYDVKM, per germline. The CDR3 sequence: CASRARGSTINEQFF. The CDR3 DNA is TGTGCCAGCAGAGCAAGGGGGAGCACCATTAATGAGCAGTTCTTC.

This sequence joins TRBV6-5 and TRBJ2-1; TRBD1 matches 7 bases. CDR3 length: 14 amino acids. Trimming at V came to 2 bases and at J to 6 bases, leaving 4 bases not matched to a gene. Germline V CDR1 and CDR2: MNHEY, SVGAGI. The CDR3 loop is CASSYGAGGNEQFF. The CDR3 DNA reads TGTGCCAGCAGTTACGGGGCAGGGGGCAATGAGCAGTTCTTC.

The chain uses TRBV19 and TRBJ2-1; TRBD1 is a possible D gene (6 bases). V lost 2 bases, J lost 5 bases, and 19 bases lay in between. The CDR3 has 17 amino acids. Germline V gene sequence: CDR1 LNHDA, CDR2 SQIVND (reference sequence). CDR3 nucleotide sequence: TGTGCCAGTAGTATAAGCAGGGGTGCGTCTGGGGACAATGAGCAGTTCTTC. As protein: CASSISRGASGDNEQFF.

The CDR3 is CACKGQLNTEAFF. For the CDR3, the DNA is TGTGCCTGCAAGGGACAGTTGAACACTGAAGCTTTCTTT. The J gene is TRBJ1-1, the V gene TRBV30, with 7 bases lining up with TRBD1. This CDR3 spans 13 amino acids. V shed 6 bases, J shed 0 bases, and the junction held 4 bases outside the gene matches. Germline lookup yields CDR1 GTSNPN and CDR2 SVGIG (reference sequence). Variable domain in full (rest from reference TRBV30 and TRBJ1-1): SQTIHQWPATLVQPVGSPLSLECTVEGTSNPNLYWYRQAAGRGLQLLFYSVGIGQISSEVPQNLSASRPQDRQFILSSKKLLLSDSGFYLCACKGQLNTEAFFGQGTRLTVV.

The rearrangement uses TRBV15 and TRBJ2-5; 9 nucleotides line up with TRBD1. J gave up 3 bases and V 3 bases, and 8 bases lay outside the gene matches. The CDR3 loop spans 16 amino acids. Germline V CDR1 and CDR2: LNHNV, YYDKDF (reference sequence). DNA for the CDR3: TGTGCCACCAGCAGTCGGACAGGGGTATGGGAAGAGACCCAGTACTTC. Its translation is CATSSRTGVWEETQYF.

The V gene is TRBV21-1, the J gene TRBJ1-4. TRBV21-1 is a known pseudogene. There are 17 residues in the CDR3. This CDR3 is CASSRRGRGSTNEKLFF. As DNA, the CDR3 is TGTGCCAGCAGCAGGCGGGGGAGGGGTTCAACTAATGAAAAACTGTTTTTT.

Note on this clone: An end of the junction does not agree with germline; a read error may underlie this. The chain uses TRBV28 and TRBJ1-2; 10 bases align to TRBD1. The CDR3 runs to 15 residues. Per the germline V gene, CDR1 is MDHEN and CDR2 is SYDVKM. The CDR3 nucleotides are TGTGCCGGCAGTCGACCGGGACAGGGGAACTATGGCTACACCTTC. It translates to CAGSRPGQGNYGYTF.

The V and J genes are TRBV7-9 and TRBJ1-4, with 8 bases identical to TRBD1. The germline CDR1 and CDR2 sequences are SEHNR and FQNEAQ (reference sequence). J was trimmed by 5 bases and V by 7 bases; bases with no gene match: 3. This CDR3 region has 13 residues. The CDR3 DNA reads as TGTGCCAGCAACAGGGGGTTGAATGAAAAACTGTTTTTT. This sequence encodes CASNRGLNEKLFF.

A few counts support this clone. V gene TRBV5-4 combines with J gene TRBJ2-7, with 8 bases matching TRBD1. The CDR3 sequence is 15 residues long. V lost 0 bases and J lost 4; bases outside the gene matches: 6. Germline assignment: CDR1 SGHNT and CDR2 YYREEE (reference sequence). The CDR3 protein is CASSLGGQVYYEQYF. CDR3 DNA: TGTGCCAGCAGCTTGGGGGGACAGGTGTATTACGAGCAGTACTTC.